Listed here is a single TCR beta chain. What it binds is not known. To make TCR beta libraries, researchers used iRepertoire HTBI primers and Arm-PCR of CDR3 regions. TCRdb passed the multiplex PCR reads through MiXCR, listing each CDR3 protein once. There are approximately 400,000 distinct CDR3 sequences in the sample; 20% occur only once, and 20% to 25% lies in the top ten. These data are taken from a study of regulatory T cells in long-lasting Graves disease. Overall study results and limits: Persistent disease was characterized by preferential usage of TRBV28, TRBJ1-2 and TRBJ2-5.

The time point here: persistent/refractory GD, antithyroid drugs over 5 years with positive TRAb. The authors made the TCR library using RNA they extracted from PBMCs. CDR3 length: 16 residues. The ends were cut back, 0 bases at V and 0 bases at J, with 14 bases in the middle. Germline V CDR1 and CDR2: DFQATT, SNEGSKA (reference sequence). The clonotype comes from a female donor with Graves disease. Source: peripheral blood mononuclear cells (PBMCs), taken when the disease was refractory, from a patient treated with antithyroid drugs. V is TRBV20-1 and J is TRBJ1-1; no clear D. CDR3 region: CSARDEGERLNTEAFF. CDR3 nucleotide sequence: TGCAGTGCTAGAGATGAGGGCGAACGATTGAACACTGAAGCTTTCTTT.